This paragraph reports one TCR beta chain. Per the germline V gene, CDR1 is SGDLS and CDR2 is YYNGEE. The CDR3 is 15 amino acids. V shed 0 bases and J shed 7 bases, with 14 bases lying between them. Produced via immunoSEQ multiplex PCR; TCRdb's table is partial and in-frame only. The sample holds over 250,000 clones, 70% to 90% seen once. These data belong to a study of blood T cell repertoires in COVID-19. This clonotype was obtained from a woman aged 25 to 39 who had recovered from COVID-19. Sequenced material: PBMCs or T cells enriched from blood (not recorded which). The chain joins TRBV9 to TRBJ2-4, with unresolved D. For the CDR3, the DNA is TGTGCCAGCAGCGTAGGCTACGGTCCTCGGAACATTCAGTACTTC. Translation gives CASSVGYGPRNIQYF. The full variable domain, rest sourced from reference TRBV9 and TRBJ2-4, is DSGVTQTPKHLITATGQRVTLRCSPRSGDLSVYWYQQSLDQGLQFLIQYYNGEERAKGNILERFSAQQFPDLHSELNLSSLELGDSALYFCASSVGYGPRNIQYFGAGTRLSVL.